The next 5 T cell receptor beta chains were all read from a single sample in a study of Ad26.COV2.S vaccination and SARS-CoV-2 variants. Sequenced by immunoSEQ multiplex PCR; TCRdb stores in-frame clones only, minus some. This table has about 350,000 clones, roughly 90% appearing once. The treatment denotes: about 20 received Ad26.COV2.S at low or high dose, single or two shots; 5 received placebo; per-sample allocation not given. Day 63 after the first vaccine or placebo injection was the time point for sampling. The input for sequencing was peripheral blood, taken in a trial of Ad26.COV2.S vaccine versus placebo. The receptor source for this set is a person between 18 and 65 years old who received the Ad26.COV2.S COVID-19 vaccine or a placebo.

This sequence joins TRBV10-3 and TRBJ1-1; 7 bases map to TRBD1. This CDR3 region has 14 residues. Germline-derived CDR1 and CDR2 are ENHRY and SYGVKD. Trimming cost V 3 bases and J 9 bases; bases outside gene matches: 10. CDR3 coding DNA: TGTGCCATCAGTGAAATTGGGACAGCCTCTCAAGCTTTCTTT. Translating it yields CAISEIGTASQAFF.

V and J are TRBV2 and TRBJ1-2; TRBD1 is a possible D gene (5 bases). This CDR3 comprises 13 residues. CDR1 SNHLY and CDR2 FYNNEI come from the germline V gene. Trimming pared 6 bases from V and 1 base from J, leaving 9 bases between. CDR3 protein: CASRGTVNYGYTF. CDR3 DNA sequence: TGTGCCAGCAGGGGGACGGTTAACTATGGCTACACCTTC.

This chain connects TRBV19 to TRBJ1-1; D is perhaps TRBD1 (5 bases). The CDR3 consists of 13 residues. Germline loops: CDR1 LNHDA, CDR2 SQIVND (reference sequence). V dropped 1 base and J dropped 5 bases, with 8 bases sitting between them. CDR3 DNA sequence: TGTGCCAGTAGTATAGTTAGGGGAACTGAAGCTTTCTTT. It codes for CASSIVRGTEAFF.

V usage is TRBV3-1 (or the pseudogene TRBV3-2) and J usage is TRBJ2-1; D uncertain. Germline CDR1 LGHDT, CDR2 YNNKEL (reference sequence). The CDR3 length is 15 residues. V was pared by 3 bases and J by 8 bases, with 17 bases between. The CDR3, as DNA: TGTGCCAGCAGCCACAAGCGTGACAACACCGATGAGCAGTTCTTC. Translated: CASSHKRDNTDEQFF.

This clone was picked up one time. Other DNA sequences of this sample code for an identical CDR3. V usage is TRBV28 and J usage is TRBJ2-5; D unresolved. The CDR3 sequence is 11 residues long. V dropped 2 bases and J dropped 4 bases, with 2 bases sitting between them. The V gene's germline CDR1 is MDHEN and CDR2 SYDVKM. The CDR3 coding sequence is TGTGCCAGCAGTTTAGGAGAGACCCAGTACTTC. The encoded protein is CASSLGETQYF.